These T cell receptor beta chains were read from a single sample in a study of cytomegalovirus exposure and HLA in healthy donors. Libraries were prepared by immunoSEQ multiplex PCR; TCRdb keeps only in-frame clonotypes and omits some of them. The sample yields about 160,000 clones, approximately 79% seen once. The sequenced sample consisted of PBMCs. These receptors were collected from a middle-aged man in good health and CMV-seronegative. Each CDR3 is given with its conserved first and last residue. D genes are given only for firm matches. Clone size appears in some rows only: once, few, many, or a class for an expanded clone.

TRBJ2-4 | . | TRBV28 | TRBD1 | TGTGCCAGCAGCTATGGGACAGGGGGTAGAAACATTCAGTACTTC | CASSYGTGGRNIQYF
TRBJ2-1 | . | TRBV4-1 | . | TGCGCCAGCAGCCAAGGGCCTTACAATGAGCAGTTCTTC | CASSQGPYNEQFF
TRBJ2-1 | once | TRBV28 | . | TGTGCCAGCAGACGCGACAGGTACAATGAGCAGTTCTTC | CASRRDRYNEQFF
TRBJ2-5 | . | TRBV7-9 | . | TGTGCCAGCAGCTACTCCCCGCCTCGCCGGGAAAAGCAAGAGACCCAGTACTTC | CASSYSPPRREKQETQYF
TRBJ2-2 | . | TRBV5-1 | TRBD1 | TGCGCCAGCAGCTTAACCGGGACAGGGAACACCGGGGAGCTGTTTTTT | CASSLTGTGNTGELFF
TRBJ2-3 | . | TRBV11-2 | TRBD1 | TGTGCCAGCAGCCTTGACAGGGCAGAAGATACGCAGTATTTT | CASSLDRAEDTQYF
TRBJ2-2 | . | TRBV15 | TRBD2 | TGTGCCACCAGCAGCCCGGCTAGCGGGAGTCTCCGGCTCGGGGAGCTGTTTTTT | CATSSPASGSLRLGELFF
TRBJ2-5 | few | TRBV6-5 | . | TGTGCCAGCAGTTACGGGCGGGAAGAGACCCAGTACTTC | CASSYGREETQYF
TRBJ2-4 | . | TRBV6-1 | . | TGTGCCAGCAGTGAAATACAGGGTAACAGTCAGTACTTC | CASSEIQGNSQYF
TRBJ2-7 | . | TRBV5-1 | TRBD1 | TGCGCCAGCAGCTTGGGGCAGGGGGCCTACGAGCAGTACTTC | CASSLGQGAYEQYF